Below are 15 T cell receptor beta chains sequenced from a single sample in a study of blood T cell repertoires in COVID-19. Clones were read by immunoSEQ multiplex PCR, and TCRdb kept only the in-frame ones, dropping some. In the table there are about 53,000 clones, 90% to 95% of which are singletons. Input material: peripheral blood. Receptor source: a human donor in a cohort sampled during active COVID-19.

The V gene is TRBV7-8, the J gene TRBJ2-3, with a weak D call TRBD2 (6 bases). CDR1 is SGHVS, CDR2 FQNEAQ, per germline. V was pared by 4 bases and J by 3 bases, with 14 bases between. The CDR3 extends over 15 amino acids. The CDR3 DNA is TGTGCCAGCAGCTCAACTAGCCTCGTTACAGATACGCAGTATTTT. Amino acids: CASSSTSLVTDTQYF.

A single count supports this clone. This chain joins TRBV9 and TRBJ1-2; 7 bases are a match to TRBD1. CDR1 and CDR2 (germline): SGDLS, YYNGEE. The V and J ends lost 5 bases and 4 bases, in that order; junction bases with no gene match: 5. CDR3 size: 13 residues. CDR3 amino acids: CASSSDRPYGYTF. The DNA of the CDR3 is TGTGCCAGCAGTTCGGACAGGCCCTATGGCTACACCTTC.

The gene calls are TRBV21-1 and TRBJ1-6; TRBD1, the table's D call, lacks a check against the DNA. TRBV21-1 is annotated as a pseudogene. The CDR3 consists of 17 residues. For the CDR3, the DNA is TGTGCCAGCAGGGGTCGTAGGGGGCGACAGACAGACTCTCCCCTCCACTTT. Protein product: CASRGRRGRQTDSPLHF.

J is TRBJ2-1 and V is TRBV9; D perhaps matches TRBD2 (5 bases). Germline V gene sequence: CDR1 SGDLS, CDR2 YYNGEE. The CDR3 has 14 residues. Trimming took 0 bases from V and 3 from J, leaving 7 bases between them. DNA for the CDR3: TGTGCCAGCAGCGTAGGTAGCGACTACAATGAGCAGTTCTTC. Its translation is CASSVGSDYNEQFF.

Only one count was recorded for this clone. The chain links TRBV10-2 to TRBJ2-5, with D possibly matching TRBD2 (7 bases). V dropped 6 bases and J dropped 2 bases, with 10 bases sitting between them. Germline V gene sequence: CDR1 WSHSY, CDR2 SAAADI. The CDR3 runs to 13 residues. In nucleotides, the CDR3 is TGCGCCAGCAGAGGGGGGGGACAAGAGACCCAGTACTTC. Residues: CASRGGGQETQYF.

The chain joins TRBV6-2 or TRBV6-3 to TRBJ2-5; maybe TRBD1 (6 bases). Germline CDR1 is MNHEY and CDR2 is SVGEGT. V was clipped by 5 bases and J by 4 bases, with 11 bases between them. This CDR3 has 13 amino acids. The CDR3 spells CASSHEGGETQYF. In DNA form, the CDR3 reads TGTGCCAGCAGTCACGAAGGGGGAGAGACCCAGTACTTC.

The chain combines TRBV7-2 with TRBJ2-5; possibly TRBD1 for D (5 bases). The CDR3 extends over 16 amino acids. CDR1 SGHTA and CDR2 FQGNSA come from the germline V gene. V was trimmed by 1 base and J by 0 bases, leaving 12 bases between them. Here the CDR3 reads CASSLVGHLNQETQYF. The DNA of the CDR3 is TGTGCCAGCAGCTTAGTCGGACATCTAAACCAAGAGACCCAGTACTTC.

This clone was seen a single time. The CDR3 loop is CASSFRTSGADTQYF. The CDR3 bases are TGTGCCAGCAGCTTTCGGACTAGCGGGGCGGATACGCAGTATTTT. The chain uses TRBV5-4 and TRBJ2-3, with 12 bases fitting TRBD2. Germline loops: CDR1 SGHNT, CDR2 YYREEE (reference sequence). The CDR3 sequence is 15 residues long. The V segment lost 2 bases and the J segment 6 bases; nucleotides outside the gene matches: 4.

V and J are TRBV6-4 and TRBJ2-7; 11 nucleotides line up with TRBD2. Germline CDR1 and CDR2: MRHNA and SNTAGT. The trim removed 5 bases at V and 0 bases at J, leaving 9 bases unmatched. The CDR3 is made up of 17 amino acids. DNA of the CDR3: TGTGCCAGCAGTCTGACTAGCGGGGAGTTTACCTCCTACGAGCAGTACGTC. This sequence encodes CASSLTSGEFTSYEQYV.

The chain couples TRBV11-2 to TRBJ2-2; 7 nucleotides agree with TRBD1. Per the germline V gene, CDR1 is SGHAT and CDR2 is FQNNGV. CDR3 length: 19 amino acids. Trimming removed 3 bases from V and 2 bases from J; junction bases left unmatched: 15. CDR3 nucleotides: TGTGCCAGCAGCTTTGTTTTGCGATACCGGGACAGTAACACCGGGGAGCTGTTTTTT. Its protein product is CASSFVLRYRDSNTGELFF.

This chain connects TRBV25-1 to TRBJ2-2, with TRBD1 matching 9 bases. The CDR3 spans 16 residues. The V and J ends lost 3 bases and 6 bases, in that order; junction bases with no gene match: 8. Germline V gene lookup returns CDR1 MGHDK and CDR2 SYGVNS. The CDR3 DNA reads TGTGCCAGCAGTGATCGGGACAGGGCCCTCCCCGGGGAGCTGTTTTTT. Translating it yields CASSDRDRALPGELFF.

The chain employs TRBV19 and TRBJ1-4; possible D gene TRBD1, 5 bases. Per the germline V gene, CDR1 is LNHDA and CDR2 is SQIVND (reference sequence). V was pared by 7 bases and J by 6 bases, with 15 bases between. The CDR3 totals 14 residues. CDR3 coding DNA: TGTGCCAGTATGAACCGCGCGGGGGATGAAAAACTGTTTTTT. Its protein product is CASMNRAGDEKLFF.

J is TRBJ2-1 and V is TRBV6-4; possibly TRBD2 for D (5 bases). Per germline, CDR1 MRHNA and CDR2 SNTAGT. V lost 3 bases to trimming and J lost 10 bases, with 13 bases between them. This CDR3 contains 13 residues. In DNA form, the CDR3 reads TGTGCCAGCAGTGATCTGGTCTCGGGGGAGCAGTTCTTC. This encodes CASSDLVSGEQFF.

A word on this clone: An end of the junction does not agree with germline; a read error may underlie this. The sample carries other DNA sequences with the same CDR3. V is TRBV28 and J is TRBJ1-5; D gene ambiguous. This CDR3 is built from 13 residues. Germline CDR1 is MDHEN and CDR2 is SYDVKM. CDR3 sequence: CASSKGGYQPQHF. CDR3 nucleotides: TGTGCCAGCAGTAAGGGCGGGTATCAACCCCAGCATTTT.

The rearrangement joins TRBV10-2 to TRBJ2-3, with unresolved D. Deletions cut 4 bases from V and 5 bases from J, with 10 bases between. From germline, CDR1 is WSHSY and CDR2 SAAADI. The CDR3 contains 13 residues. CDR3 loop: CASSVEQEDTQYF. The CDR3 coding sequence is TGCGCCAGCAGTGTGGAGCAAGAAGATACGCAGTATTTT.